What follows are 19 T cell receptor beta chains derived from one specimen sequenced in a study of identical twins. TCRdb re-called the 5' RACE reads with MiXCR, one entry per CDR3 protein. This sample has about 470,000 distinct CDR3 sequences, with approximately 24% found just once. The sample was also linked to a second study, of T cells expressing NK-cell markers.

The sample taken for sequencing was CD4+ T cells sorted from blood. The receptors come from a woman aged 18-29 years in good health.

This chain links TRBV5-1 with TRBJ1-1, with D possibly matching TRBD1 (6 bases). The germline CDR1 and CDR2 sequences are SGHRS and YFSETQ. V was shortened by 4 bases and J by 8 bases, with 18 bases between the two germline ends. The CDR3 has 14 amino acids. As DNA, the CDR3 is TGCGCCAGCAGCGGACCAGGGGAAGGTGGGGAAGCTTTCTTT. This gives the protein CASSGPGEGGEAFF.

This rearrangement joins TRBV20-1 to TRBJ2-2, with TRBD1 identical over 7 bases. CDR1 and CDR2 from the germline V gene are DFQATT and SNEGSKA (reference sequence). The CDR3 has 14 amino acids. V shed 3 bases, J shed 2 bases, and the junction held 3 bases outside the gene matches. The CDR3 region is CSARGQTNTGELFF. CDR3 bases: TGCAGTGCTAGGGGACAGACTAACACCGGGGAGCTGTTTTTT.

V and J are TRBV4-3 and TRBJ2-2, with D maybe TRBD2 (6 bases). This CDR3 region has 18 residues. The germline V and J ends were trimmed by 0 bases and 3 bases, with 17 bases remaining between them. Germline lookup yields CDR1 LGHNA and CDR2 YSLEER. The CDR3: CASSQEVRRGEDTGELFF. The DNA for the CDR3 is TGCGCCAGCAGCCAAGAGGTTAGGAGGGGAGAAGACACCGGGGAGCTGTTTTTT.

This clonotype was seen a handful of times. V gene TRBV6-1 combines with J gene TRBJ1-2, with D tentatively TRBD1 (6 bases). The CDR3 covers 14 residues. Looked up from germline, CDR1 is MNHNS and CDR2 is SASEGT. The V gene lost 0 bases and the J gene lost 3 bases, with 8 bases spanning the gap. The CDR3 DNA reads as TGTGCCAGCAGTGAAGCCAGGGGCGACTATGGCTACACCTTC. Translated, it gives CASSEARGDYGYTF.

CDR3 in amino acids: CASSYGSDLYYGYTF. The CDR3 DNA reads TGTGCCAGCAGTTACGGGTCAGACCTCTACTATGGCTACACCTTC. The chain has TRBV6-5 and TRBJ1-2; no reliable D call. The CDR3 runs to 15 residues. Between the trimmed V and J ends, which lost 2 bases and 3 bases, there was a span of 13 bases. Germline values: CDR1 MNHEY, CDR2 SVGAGI.

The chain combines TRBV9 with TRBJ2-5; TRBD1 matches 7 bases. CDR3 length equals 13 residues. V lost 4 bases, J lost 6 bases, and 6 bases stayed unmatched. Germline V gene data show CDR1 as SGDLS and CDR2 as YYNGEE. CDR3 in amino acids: CASSSRDSQTQYF. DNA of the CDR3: TGTGCCAGCAGCTCCCGGGACAGCCAGACCCAGTACTTC.

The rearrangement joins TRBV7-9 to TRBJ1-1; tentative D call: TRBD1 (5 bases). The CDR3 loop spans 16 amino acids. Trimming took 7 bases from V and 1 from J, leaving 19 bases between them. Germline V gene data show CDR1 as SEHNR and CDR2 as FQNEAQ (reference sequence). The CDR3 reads CASKGFIRGKNTEAFF. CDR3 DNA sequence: TGTGCCAGCAAGGGTTTTATTCGGGGGAAGAACACTGAAGCTTTCTTT.

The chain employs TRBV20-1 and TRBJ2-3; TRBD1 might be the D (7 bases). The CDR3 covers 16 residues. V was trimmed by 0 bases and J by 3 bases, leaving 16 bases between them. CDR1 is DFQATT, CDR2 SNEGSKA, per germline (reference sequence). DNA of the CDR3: TGCAGTGCTAGAGATCGCAGGGGGGCCGTAACAGATACGCAGTATTTT. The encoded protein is CSARDRRGAVTDTQYF.

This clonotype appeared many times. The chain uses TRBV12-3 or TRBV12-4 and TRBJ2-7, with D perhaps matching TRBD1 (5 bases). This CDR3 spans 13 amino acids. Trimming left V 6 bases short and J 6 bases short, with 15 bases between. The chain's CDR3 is CASSKTGSGEQYF. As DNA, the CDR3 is TGTGCCAGCAGCAAAACAGGTTCCGGCGAGCAGTACTTC.

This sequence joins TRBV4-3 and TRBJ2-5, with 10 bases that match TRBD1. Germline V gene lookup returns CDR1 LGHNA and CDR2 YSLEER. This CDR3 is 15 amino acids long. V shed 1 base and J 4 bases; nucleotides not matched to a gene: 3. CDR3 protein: CASSQAGTGAETQYF. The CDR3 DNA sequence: TGCGCCAGCAGCCAAGCCGGGACAGGGGCAGAGACCCAGTACTTC.

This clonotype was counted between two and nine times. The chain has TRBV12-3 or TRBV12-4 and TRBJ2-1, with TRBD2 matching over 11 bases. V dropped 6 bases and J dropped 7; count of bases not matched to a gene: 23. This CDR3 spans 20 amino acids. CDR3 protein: CASSSSWVLAGGPGGNEQFF. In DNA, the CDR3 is TGTGCCAGCAGCTCCTCTTGGGTATTAGCGGGAGGGCCGGGGGGGAATGAGCAGTTCTTC.

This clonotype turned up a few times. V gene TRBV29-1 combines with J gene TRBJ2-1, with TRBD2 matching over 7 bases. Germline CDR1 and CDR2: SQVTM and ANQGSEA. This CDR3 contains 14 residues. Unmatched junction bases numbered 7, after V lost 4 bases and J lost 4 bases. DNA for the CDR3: TGCAGCGTTGCCTTAGCGGGCAGATACAATGAGCAGTTCTTC. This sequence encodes CSVALAGRYNEQFF.

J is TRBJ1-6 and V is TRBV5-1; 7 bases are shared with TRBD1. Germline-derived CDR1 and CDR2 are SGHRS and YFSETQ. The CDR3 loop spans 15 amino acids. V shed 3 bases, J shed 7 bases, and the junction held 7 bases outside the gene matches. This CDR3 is CASSWSGTENSPLHF. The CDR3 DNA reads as TGCGCCAGCAGCTGGTCCGGGACAGAGAATTCACCCCTCCACTTT.

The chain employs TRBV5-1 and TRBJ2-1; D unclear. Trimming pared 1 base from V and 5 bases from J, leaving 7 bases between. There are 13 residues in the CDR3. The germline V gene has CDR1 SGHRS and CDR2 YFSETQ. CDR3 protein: CASSLFLNNEQFF. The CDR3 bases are TGCGCCAGCAGCTTGTTCCTAAACAATGAGCAGTTCTTC.

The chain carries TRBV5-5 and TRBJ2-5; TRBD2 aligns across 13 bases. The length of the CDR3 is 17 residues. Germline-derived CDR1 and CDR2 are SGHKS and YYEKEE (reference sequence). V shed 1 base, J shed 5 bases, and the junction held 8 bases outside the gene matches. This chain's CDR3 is CASSLSLAGGIIETQYF. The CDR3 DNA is TGTGCCAGCAGCTTGTCACTAGCGGGAGGGATCATCGAGACCCAGTACTTC.

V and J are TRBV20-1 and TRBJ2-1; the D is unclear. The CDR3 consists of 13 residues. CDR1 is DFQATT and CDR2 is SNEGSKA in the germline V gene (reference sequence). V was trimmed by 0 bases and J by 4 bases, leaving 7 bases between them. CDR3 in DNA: TGCAGTGCTAGAGAAATGGGGTACAATGAGCAGTTCTTC. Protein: CSAREMGYNEQFF.

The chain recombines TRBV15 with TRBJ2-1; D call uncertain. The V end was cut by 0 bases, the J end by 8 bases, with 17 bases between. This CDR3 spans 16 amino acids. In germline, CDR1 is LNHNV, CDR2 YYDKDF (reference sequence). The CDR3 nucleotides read TGTGCCACCAGCAGAGATCCCAGATACTACAGCGATGAGCAGTTCTTC. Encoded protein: CATSRDPRYYSDEQFF.

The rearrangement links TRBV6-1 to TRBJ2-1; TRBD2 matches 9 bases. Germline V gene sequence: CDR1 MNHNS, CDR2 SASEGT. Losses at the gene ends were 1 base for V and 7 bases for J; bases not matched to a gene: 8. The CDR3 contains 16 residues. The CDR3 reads CASSEVRLAGTNEQFF. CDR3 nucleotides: TGTGCCAGCAGTGAAGTACGCCTAGCGGGAACGAATGAGCAGTTCTTC.

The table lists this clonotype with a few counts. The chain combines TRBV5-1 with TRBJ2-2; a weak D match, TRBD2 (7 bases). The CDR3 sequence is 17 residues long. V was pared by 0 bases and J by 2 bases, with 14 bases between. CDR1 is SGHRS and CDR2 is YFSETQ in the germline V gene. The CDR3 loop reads CASSLAQGGTNTGELFF. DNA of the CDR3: TGCGCCAGCAGCTTGGCACAGGGAGGGACCAACACCGGGGAGCTGTTTTTT.